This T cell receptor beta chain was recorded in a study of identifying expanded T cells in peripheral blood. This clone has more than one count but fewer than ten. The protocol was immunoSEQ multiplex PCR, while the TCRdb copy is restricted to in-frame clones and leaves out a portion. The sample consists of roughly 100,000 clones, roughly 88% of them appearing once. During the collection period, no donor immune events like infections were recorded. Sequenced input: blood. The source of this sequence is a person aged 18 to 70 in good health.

The CDR3 region is CASSLSMNTEAFF. The CDR3 nucleotides read TGTGCCAGCAGCTTATCCATGAACACTGAAGCTTTCTTT. The chain recombines TRBV7-2 with TRBJ1-1; D not certain. The V end lost 2 bases, the J end lost 0 bases, and 4 bases lay between the germline ends. Germline CDR1 and CDR2: SGHTA and FQGNSA. The CDR3 is made up of 13 amino acids. The entire variable domain, with the rest obtained from reference TRBV7-2 and TRBJ1-1, is as follows: GAGVSQSPSNKVTEKGKDVELRCDPISGHTALYWYRQSLGQGLEFLIYFQGNSAPDKSGLPSDRFSAERTGGSVSTLTIQRTQQEDSAVYLCASSLSMNTEAFFGQGTRLTVV.